Each of the 30 T cell receptor beta chains below was sequenced from the same sample in a study of beta chain features in type 1 diabetes. Findings of the study overall: Type 1 diabetes patients had TCRB CDR3s that were shorter (moderately but significantly so) in all four CD4+ subsets.

What these receptors recognize is not known. cDNA synthesis used the whole RNA isolate, giving expressed TCRB sequences. The method was immunoSEQ multiplex PCR; TCRdb's version includes in-frame clones alone and lacks a portion of them. The sample has fewer than 350,000 clones; 15% are singletons. Sequencing input: naive CD4+ T cells from blood. These TCRs come from a man between 18 and 29 years old with type 1 diabetes.

The chain has TRBV6-6 and TRBJ1-2; a possible D gene is TRBD1 (5 bases). V lost 6 bases and J 9 bases, leaving 8 bases between the germline ends. The CDR3 covers 10 residues. The germline gives CDR1 MNHNY, CDR2 SVGAGI (reference sequence). CDR3 coding DNA: TGTGCCAGCAGACGACAGAGCTACACCTTC. Its protein is CASRRQSYTF.

The rearrangement links TRBV5-1 to TRBJ1-2, with 8 bases fitting TRBD1. The V gene end was trimmed by 4 bases and the J gene end by 2 bases; junction bases not matched to a gene: 1. The CDR3 has 13 amino acids. Germline CDR1 SGHRS, CDR2 YFSETQ. In nucleotides, the CDR3 is TGCGCCAGCAGCCGGACAGGGAACTATGGCTACACCTTC. Translated, it gives CASSRTGNYGYTF.

This clone has just a few counts. An end of the junction differs from the germline gene, which may be a read error. CDR3 sequence reads: CASSLRGQSNF. The CDR3 nucleotides read TGTGCCAGCAGTTTAAGAGGACAATCCAACTTC. The V call is TRBV28, the J call TRBJ2-5, with a weak D call TRBD1 (5 bases). Looked up from germline, CDR1 is MDHEN and CDR2 is SYDVKM. The CDR3 has 11 amino acids.

The chain uses TRBV18 and TRBJ1-2, with 11 nucleotides matching TRBD1. The CDR3 is 17 amino acids. V trimming: 2 bases; J trimming: 1 base; junction bases outside the gene matches: 6. The germline V gene has CDR1 KGHSH and CDR2 LQKENI. CDR3 sequence: CASSPRTGGEGNYGYTF. In nucleotides, the CDR3 is TGTGCCAGCTCACCAAGGACAGGGGGCGAAGGTAACTATGGCTACACCTTC.

The J gene is TRBJ2-7, the V gene TRBV10-3, with TRBD1 identical over 7 bases. Trimming removed 3 bases from V and 0 bases from J; junction bases left unmatched: 5. CDR3 size: 15 residues. The V gene's germline CDR1 is ENHRY and CDR2 SYGVKD. The CDR3 DNA sequence: TGTGCCATCAGTGACACTGGGACAGTCTCCTACGAGCAGTACTTC. Residues: CAISDTGTVSYEQYF.

The CDR3, as DNA: TGTGCCAGCAGCGTAGGACTAGTTAACACCGGGGAGCTGTTTTTT. Translating it yields CASSVGLVNTGELFF. The V and J genes are TRBV9 and TRBJ2-2; D possibly corresponds to TRBD2 (6 bases). Trimming stripped 0 bases from V and 2 bases from J, with 8 bases between. Germline lookup yields CDR1 SGDLS and CDR2 YYNGEE. The CDR3 is made up of 15 amino acids.

This chain connects TRBV7-9 to TRBJ1-2; 10 nucleotides agree with TRBD1. V dropped 3 bases and J dropped 6; count of bases not matched to a gene: 1. The germline CDR1 and CDR2 sequences are SEHNR and FQNEAQ (reference sequence). The CDR3 is 13 amino acids. This chain's CDR3 is CASSFDRGHGYTF. The DNA for the CDR3 is TGTGCCAGCAGCTTCGACAGGGGGCATGGCTACACCTTC.

In its sample, this clone was seen a few times. The rearrangement joins TRBV6-5 to TRBJ2-3, with no clear D. The V and J ends lost 2 bases and 0 bases respectively, with 9 bases between them. CDR1 is MNHEY and CDR2 is SVGAGI in the germline V gene. The CDR3 has 15 residues. CDR3 in amino acids: CASSYLPLSTDTQYF. DNA for the CDR3: TGTGCCAGCAGTTACCTTCCCCTCAGCACAGATACGCAGTATTTT.

V is TRBV30 and J is TRBJ1-4; 7 nucleotides match TRBD1. V lost 4 bases and J lost 5; bases outside the gene matches: 10. CDR1 is GTSNPN and CDR2 is SVGIG in the germline V gene (reference sequence). The CDR3 totals 15 residues. CDR3 residues: CAWNSPGQSNEKLFF. Here the CDR3 DNA reads TGTGCCTGGAATTCCCCGGGACAGTCGAATGAAAAACTGTTTTTT.

This clone was detected a few times. The CDR3 spells CASSFWAGEQYF. Here the CDR3 DNA reads TGTGCCAGCAGTTTTTGGGCTGGCGAGCAGTACTTC. V and J are TRBV28 and TRBJ2-7; no reliable D call. Per the germline V gene, CDR1 is MDHEN and CDR2 is SYDVKM. CDR3 length: 12 amino acids. V was clipped by 3 bases and J by 6 bases, with 9 bases between them. The whole variable domain, filled in from reference TRBV28 and TRBJ2-7, reads DVKVTQSSRYLVKRTGEKVFLECVQDMDHENMFWYRQDPGLGLRLIYFSYDVKMKEKGDIPEGYSVSREKKERFSLILESASTNQTSMYLCASSFWAGEQYFGPGTRLTVT.

V gene TRBV6-4 combines with J gene TRBJ2-7; 7 nucleotides align to TRBD1. Losses at the gene ends were 5 bases for V and 0 bases for J; bases not matched to a gene: 16. This CDR3 is 18 amino acids long. The germline V gene has CDR1 MRHNA and CDR2 SNTAGT. The chain's CDR3 is CASSSRNGTENLSYEQYF. As DNA, the CDR3 is TGTGCCAGCAGTTCCAGAAACGGGACAGAAAATCTCTCCTACGAGCAGTACTTC.

The rearrangement links TRBV5-1 to TRBJ2-7; unclear D gene. The CDR3 length is 14 residues. The germline V and J ends were trimmed by 2 bases and 4 bases, with 13 bases remaining between them. Germline V CDR1 and CDR2: SGHRS, YFSETQ. CDR3 amino acids: CASSLHHEAYEQYF. As DNA, the CDR3 is TGCGCCAGCAGCTTACACCATGAGGCGTACGAGCAGTACTTC.

V usage is TRBV7-9 and J usage is TRBJ1-3; 9 bases match TRBD1. This CDR3 spans 15 amino acids. From germline, CDR1 is SEHNR and CDR2 FQNEAQ (reference sequence). Trimming removed 5 bases from V and 6 bases from J; junction bases left unmatched: 8. Here the CDR3 reads CASSHGQGNENTIYF. The CDR3 coding sequence is TGTGCCAGCAGCCACGGACAGGGGAACGAAAACACCATATATTTT.

The chain combines TRBV29-1 with TRBJ2-3; 7 bases line up with TRBD2. Germline CDR1 SQVTM, CDR2 ANQGSEA. Germline trimming cut 6 bases from V and 2 bases from J; bases unmatched to any gene: 5. The CDR3 contains 13 residues. The CDR3 sequence is CSVRGTITDTQYF. In nucleotides, the CDR3 is TGCAGCGTCCGGGGGACTATCACAGATACGCAGTATTTT.

The genes are TRBV4-3 and TRBJ2-6; TRBD1 might be the D (6 bases). The CDR3 has 17 amino acids. V was trimmed by 2 bases and J by 4 bases, leaving 15 bases between them. Germline values: CDR1 LGHNA, CDR2 YSLEER. This CDR3 reads CASSQTQGTTGANVLTF. DNA for the CDR3: TGCGCCAGCAGCCAAACGCAGGGGACGACGGGGGCCAACGTCCTGACTTTC.

The genes are TRBV5-6 and TRBJ1-2, with D possibly TRBD1 on 5 matching bases. Germline lookup yields CDR1 SGHDT and CDR2 YYEEEE. The CDR3 runs 12 residues. Trimming removed 4 bases from V and 5 bases from J, with 9 bases in between. The CDR3 spells CASSAGGYGYTF. For the CDR3, the DNA is TGTGCCAGCAGCGCCGGGGGGTATGGCTACACCTTC. Full variable domain (outside the CDR3, taken from reference TRBV5-6 and TRBJ1-2): DAGVTQSPTHLIKTRGQQVTLRCSPKSGHDTVSWYQQALGQGPQFIFQYYEEEERQRGNFPDRFSGHQFPNYSSELNVNALLLGDSALYLCASSAGGYGYTFGSGTRLTVV.

In its sample, this clone was seen a few times. CDR3 sequence reads: CAISVAGQGISYNEQFF. The DNA for the CDR3 is TGTGCCATCAGCGTGGCCGGACAGGGTATATCATACAATGAGCAGTTCTTC. V usage is TRBV10-3 and J usage is TRBJ2-1; TRBD1 aligns across 8 bases. Germline CDR1 ENHRY, CDR2 SYGVKD. V was pared by 6 bases and J by 4 bases, with 14 bases of the junction left unmatched. This CDR3 contains 17 residues.

This clone has more than one count but fewer than ten. The identical CDR3 is also encoded by other nucleotide sequences in the sample. The rearrangement joins TRBV9 to TRBJ1-2; D may be TRBD1 (5 bases). Germline CDR1 is SGDLS and CDR2 is YYNGEE. V lost 0 bases and J lost 7, with 7 bases in between. The CDR3 runs to 12 residues. The CDR3: CASSVVRGGYTF. In DNA form, the CDR3 reads TGTGCCAGCAGCGTAGTAAGGGGTGGCTACACCTTC.

The chain links TRBV7-2 to TRBJ1-4, with D possibly matching TRBD1 (6 bases). V gave up 2 bases and J gave up 3 bases, with 13 bases separating them. Per germline, CDR1 SGHTA and CDR2 FQGNSA. The CDR3 is 16 amino acids. This chain's CDR3 is CASSLYQGRANEKLFF. The CDR3 nucleotides read TGTGCCAGCAGCTTATATCAGGGGCGGGCTAATGAAAAACTGTTTTTT.

This sequence joins TRBV5-1 and TRBJ2-7, with TRBD2 matching 8 bases. Germline-derived CDR1 and CDR2 are SGHRS and YFSETQ. CDR3 length: 15 amino acids. The junction had 8 bases not matched to a gene; V was cut back by 0 bases and J by 6 bases. The CDR3 loop is CASSLARGLDGEQYF. The CDR3 bases are TGCGCCAGCAGCTTGGCCAGGGGACTAGACGGCGAGCAGTACTTC.

The CDR3 region is CSAQRRALGGYTF. The CDR3 bases are TGCAGCGCCCAGCGGAGGGCCTTAGGCGGCTACACCTTC. The chain combines TRBV29-1 with TRBJ1-2, with D unresolved. Germline CDR1 and CDR2: SQVTM and ANQGSEA. The CDR3 runs 13 residues. V was clipped by 7 bases and J by 8 bases, with 20 bases between them.

This clone was recorded a few times. The chain has TRBV14 and TRBJ2-7; D not certain. Trimming shortened V by 0 bases and J by 5 bases, and 8 bases separated the two germline ends. In germline, CDR1 is SGHDN, CDR2 FVKESK. The CDR3 covers 13 residues. CDR3 bases: TGTGCCAGCAGCCAAGATTTTACGGACGAGCAGTACTTC. It specifies CASSQDFTDEQYF.

This rearrangement joins TRBV5-1 to TRBJ2-1; 12 nucleotides align to TRBD2. The CDR3 spans 22 residues. Losses at the gene ends were 1 base for V and 1 base for J; bases not matched to a gene: 18. Germline V gene lookup returns CDR1 SGHRS and CDR2 YFSETQ. CDR3 amino acids: CASSLTAQGLAGFLISYNEQFF. The CDR3 DNA is TGCGCCAGCAGCTTGACAGCTCAAGGACTAGCGGGATTCCTGATTTCCTACAATGAGCAGTTCTTC.

The CDR3 protein is CSVDISEAFF. DNA of the CDR3: TGCAGCGTTGACATAAGTGAGGCTTTCTTT. The chain combines TRBV29-1 with TRBJ1-1; no reliable D call. V lost 3 bases and J 11 bases, leaving 10 bases between the germline ends. CDR3 length: 10 residues. Germline V gene lookup returns CDR1 SQVTM and CDR2 ANQGSEA.

This clone was observed a handful of times. This same CDR3 is encoded by further DNA sequences in the sample. The genes are TRBV30 and TRBJ1-5; tentative D call: TRBD1 (5 bases). V lost 1 base and J lost 5, with 9 bases in between. CDR3 length equals 13 residues. Germline assignment: CDR1 GTSNPN and CDR2 SVGIG (reference sequence). CDR3 residues: CAWSDRRDQPQHF. DNA for the CDR3: TGTGCCTGGAGTGACAGGCGCGATCAGCCCCAGCATTTT. Supplemented by reference TRBV30 and TRBJ1-5, the full variable domain reads SQTIHQWPATLVQPVGSPLSLECTVEGTSNPNLYWYRQAAGRGLQLLFYSVGIGQISSEVPQNLSASRPQDRQFILSSKKLLLSDSGFYLCAWSDRRDQPQHFGDGTRLSIL.

The rearrangement joins TRBV6-1 to TRBJ2-5, with D possibly being TRBD2 (5 bases). V lost 5 bases to trimming and J lost 5 bases, with 9 bases between them. This CDR3 has 12 residues. Germline V lookup: CDR1 MNHNS, CDR2 SASEGT. The CDR3 protein is CASSPLGETQYF. In DNA form, the CDR3 reads TGTGCCAGCAGTCCACTAGGGGAGACCCAGTACTTC.

The gene calls are TRBV2 and TRBJ2-7, with D perhaps TRBD1 (6 bases). CDR1 is SNHLY and CDR2 is FYNNEI in the germline V gene. The ends were cut back, 5 bases at V and 12 bases at J, with 20 bases in the middle. The length of the CDR3 is 13 residues. CDR3 DNA sequence: TGTGCCAGCAGTTGGGGGACATCTCTGCCCTTGTACTTC. Its translation: CASSWGTSLPLYF. Full variable domain (remainder filled in from reference TRBV2 and TRBJ2-7): EPEVTQTPSHQVTQMGQEVILRCVPISNHLYFYWYRQILGQKVEFLVSFYNNEISEKSEIFDDQFSVERPDGSNFTLKIRSTKLEDSAMYFCASSWGTSLPLYFGPGTRLTVT.

In this sample, this clone turned up a few times. The CDR3 spells CASSLAGRTEAFF. CDR3 DNA: TGTGCCAGCAGCTTAGCGGGGAGGACTGAAGCTTTCTTT. The V and J genes are TRBV7-8 and TRBJ1-1; D ambiguous. CDR1 and CDR2 (germline): SGHVS, FQNEAQ. Trimming pared 0 bases from V and 5 bases from J, leaving 7 bases between. The CDR3 covers 13 residues.

The rearrangement links TRBV5-1 to TRBJ1-1; no clear D. V dropped 3 bases and J dropped 5 bases, with 14 bases sitting between them. CDR1 and CDR2 (germline): SGHRS, YFSETQ. The CDR3 runs 14 residues. CDR3 residues: CASSWTGSPTEAFF. The CDR3 DNA reads TGCGCCAGCAGCTGGACTGGCAGCCCGACTGAAGCTTTCTTT.

The chain combines TRBV7-2 with TRBJ2-3; 7 positions match TRBD1. The V and J ends lost 1 base and 0 bases, in that order; junction bases with no gene match: 4. The germline V gene encodes CDR1 SGHTA and CDR2 FQGNSA. The CDR3 is 16 amino acids. CDR3 DNA sequence: TGTGCCAGCAGCTTAGGGGGACAGTCTAGCACAGATACGCAGTATTTT. It translates to CASSLGGQSSTDTQYF. The full variable domain, rest sourced from reference TRBV7-2 and TRBJ2-3, is GAGVSQSPSNKVTEKGKDVELRCDPISGHTALYWYRQSLGQGLEFLIYFQGNSAPDKSGLPSDRFSAERTGGSVSTLTIQRTQQEDSAVYLCASSLGGQSSTDTQYFGPGTRLTVL.